This T cell receptor beta chain was found in a study of blood T cell repertoires in COVID-19. The overall study: Spain, Italy and the United States supplied samples that represented acute and convalescent COVID-19. From T cells, B-cell-depleted T cells, or PBMCs came the material, which was cDNA or gDNA.

TCRdb keeps only in-frame clones here, not all; method: immunoSEQ multiplex PCR. The table lists about 500,000 clones, roughly nine tenths of them singletons. The CDR3 totals 16 residues. The V gene's germline CDR1 is SGDLS and CDR2 YYNGEE. Trimming pared 2 bases from V and 1 base from J, leaving 15 bases between. The J gene is TRBJ2-5, the V gene TRBV9, with D perhaps TRBD2 (5 bases). Sequencing was done on a sample of peripheral blood. This sequence originates from a man aged 18 to 35 with COVID-19, enrolled during active disease. CDR3 sequence reads: CASSVNALLAQETQYF. The CDR3 DNA is TGTGCCAGCAGCGTTAATGCGCTCCTAGCCCAAGAGACCCAGTACTTC.